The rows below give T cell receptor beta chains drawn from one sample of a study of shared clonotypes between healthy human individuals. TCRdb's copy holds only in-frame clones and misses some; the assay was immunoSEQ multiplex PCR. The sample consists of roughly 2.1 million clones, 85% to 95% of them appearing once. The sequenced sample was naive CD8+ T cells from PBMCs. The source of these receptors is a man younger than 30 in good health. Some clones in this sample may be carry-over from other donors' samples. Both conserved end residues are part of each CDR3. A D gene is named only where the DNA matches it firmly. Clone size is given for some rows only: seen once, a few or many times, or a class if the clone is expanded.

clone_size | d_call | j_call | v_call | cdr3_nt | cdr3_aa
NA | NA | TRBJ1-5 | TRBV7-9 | TGTGCCAGCAGCCGAGGTGCCCAGCCCCAGCATTTT | CASSRGAQPQHF
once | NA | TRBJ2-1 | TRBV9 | TGTGCCAGCAGCGTCTACGGGAGTTATGAGCAGTTCTTC | CASSVYGSYEQFF
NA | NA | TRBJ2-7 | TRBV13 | TGTGCCAGCAGCCCGCAGGGCTACTACGAGCAGTACTTC | CASSPQGYYEQYF
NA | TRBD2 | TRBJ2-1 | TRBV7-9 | TGTGCCAGCAGCTTACCGGGACTAGCAGACGGAAGCTCCTACAATGAGCAGTTCTTC | CASSLPGLADGSSYNEQFF
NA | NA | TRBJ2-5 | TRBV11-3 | TGTGCCAGCAGCTTAGAGAGCCAAGAGACCCAGTACTTC | CASSLESQETQYF
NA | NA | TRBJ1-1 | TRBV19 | TGTGCCAGTAGTATACAGGCTGGCGGCACTGAAGCTTTCTTT | CASSIQAGGTEAFF
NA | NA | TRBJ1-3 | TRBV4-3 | TGCGCCAGCAGCCAGGCCTGGGTACAATTCTTGATTGGAGACACCATATATTTT | CASSQAWVQFLIGDTIYF
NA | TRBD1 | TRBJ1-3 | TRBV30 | TGTGCCTGGACCGGACAGGGGACTTTAGGGGATTTT | CAWTGQGTLGDF
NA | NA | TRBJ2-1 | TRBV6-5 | TGTGCCAGCAGTTACTCTACCGGGGAGAGGTACAATGAGCAGTTCTTC | CASSYSTGERYNEQFF
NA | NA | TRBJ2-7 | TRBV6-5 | TGTGCCAGCAGTTACTCACGGCGTCGTGAGCAGTACTTC | CASSYSRRREQYF
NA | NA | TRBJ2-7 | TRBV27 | TGTGCCAGCAGTTTATCGGTTGGAGGGCGACACGAGCAGTACTTC | CASSLSVGGRHEQYF
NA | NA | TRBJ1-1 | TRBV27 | TGTGCCAGCAGTAACCGCTGGGGTGAAGCTTTCTTT | CASSNRWGEAFF
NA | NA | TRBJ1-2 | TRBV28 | TGTGCCAGCAGTTTATTCTCCATAAACTACTATGGCTACACCTTC | CASSLFSINYYGYTF
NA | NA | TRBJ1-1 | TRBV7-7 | TGTGCCAGCAGCCCGGGGGACGGCCCGAACACTGAAGCTTTCTTT | CASSPGDGPNTEAFF
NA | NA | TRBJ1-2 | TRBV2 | TGTGCCAGCAGTGCCGTGGGTCATGGCTACACCTTC | CASSAVGHGYTF
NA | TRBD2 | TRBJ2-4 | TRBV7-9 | TGTGCCAGCAGCGAACTAGCGGGACAAGCCAAAAACATTCAGTACTTC | CASSELAGQAKNIQYF
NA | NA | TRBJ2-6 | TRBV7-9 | TGTGCCAGCAGCACGTGGATGGGGCGAGGGGCCAACGTCCTGACTTTC | CASSTWMGRGANVLTF
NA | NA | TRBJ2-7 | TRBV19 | TGTGCCAGTAGTATATCGATATCGGGCTACGAGCAGTACTTC | CASSISISGYEQYF
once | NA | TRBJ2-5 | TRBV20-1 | TGCAGTGCTAGTCCCCAGTACTTC | CSASPQYF
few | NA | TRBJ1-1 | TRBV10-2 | TGCGCCAGCAGTCGGGGCGGCAGGGAAGGGAACGCTTTCTTT | CASSRGGREGNAFF
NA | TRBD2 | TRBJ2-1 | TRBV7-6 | TGTGCCAGCAGCCCCTGGACTAGCGCGGACGAGGATGAGCAGTTCTTC | CASSPWTSADEDEQFF
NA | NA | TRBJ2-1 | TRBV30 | TGTGCCTGGAGTACACGCGGGCAGGCCTACAGCTCCTACAATGAGCAGTTCTTC | CAWSTRGQAYSSYNEQFF
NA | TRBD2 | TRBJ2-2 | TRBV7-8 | TGTGCCAGCTATTCACCACTAGCGGGATACACCGGGGAGCTGTTTTTT | CASYSPLAGYTGELFF
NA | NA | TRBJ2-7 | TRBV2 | TGTGCCAGCAGTGTCGCAGCGGGTGCGTCCTACGAGCAGTACTTC | CASSVAAGASYEQYF
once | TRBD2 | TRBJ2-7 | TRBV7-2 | TGTGCCAGCAGCTTAGAGGAGGGAGGGCCTACGTACGAGCAGTACTTC | CASSLEEGGPTYEQYF
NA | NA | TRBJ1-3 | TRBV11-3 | TGTGCCAGCAGCTTAGACGCAGGGCACACCATATATTTT | CASSLDAGHTIYF
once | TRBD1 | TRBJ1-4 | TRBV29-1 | TGCAGCGTTTCTGGGACAGAGAATGAAAAACTGTTTTTT | CSVSGTENEKLFF
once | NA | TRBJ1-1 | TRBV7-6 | TGTGCCAGCAGCTTAGGGGGTGAAGGACTGAACACTGAAGCTTTCTTT | CASSLGGEGLNTEAFF
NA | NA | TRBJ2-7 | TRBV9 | TGTGCCAGCAGCGCCTCCCCTGGAGCGATGAGCTACGAGCAGTACTTC | CASSASPGAMSYEQYF
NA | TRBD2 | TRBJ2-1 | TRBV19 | TGTGCCAGTAGTATCACCCCAACGGAAGCGGGAGTGAACAATGAGCAGTTCTTC | CASSITPTEAGVNNEQFF
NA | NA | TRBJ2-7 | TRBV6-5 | TGTGCCAGCAGTTACGGGCCTAATTACTACGAGCAGTACTTC | CASSYGPNYYEQYF
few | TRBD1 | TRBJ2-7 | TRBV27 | TGTGCCAGCAGTTTAGGGGACAGGGTCTACGAGCAGTACTTC | CASSLGDRVYEQYF
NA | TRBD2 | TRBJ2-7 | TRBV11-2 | TGTGCCAGCAGCTTGAGTACTAGCGGGATCTACGAGCAGTACTTC | CASSLSTSGIYEQYF
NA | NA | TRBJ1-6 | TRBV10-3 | TGTGCCATCAGAGGGTGGCCCGATAATTCACCCCTCCACTTT | CAIRGWPDNSPLHF
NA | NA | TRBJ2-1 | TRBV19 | TGTGCCAGTAGTATAGAAGAACAGGGTTCAGATGAGCAGTTCTTC | CASSIEEQGSDEQFF
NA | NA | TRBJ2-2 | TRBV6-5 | TGTGCCAGCAGTTACCTACAGGGAGGCACCGGGGAGCTGTTTTTT | CASSYLQGGTGELFF
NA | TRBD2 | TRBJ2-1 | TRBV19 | TGTGCCAGTAGTATAAATCGGGGGGGGTCCTACAATGAGCAGTTCTTC | CASSINRGGSYNEQFF
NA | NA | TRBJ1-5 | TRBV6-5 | TGTGCCAGCCGTTTATACGGGGCCTCGAACAATCAGCCCCAGCATTTT | CASRLYGASNNQPQHF
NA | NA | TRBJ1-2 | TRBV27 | TGTGCCAGCATGGCGAGGGCGGAATCGAGTGGCTACACCTTC | CASMARAESSGYTF
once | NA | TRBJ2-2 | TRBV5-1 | TGCGCCAGCAGCTTGGTTCGAGGGGCCGGGGAGCTGTTTTTT | CASSLVRGAGELFF
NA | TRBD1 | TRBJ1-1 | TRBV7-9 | TGTGCCAGCAGCCCCCGGACAGGGTGGGGAGCTTTCTTT | CASSPRTGWGAFF
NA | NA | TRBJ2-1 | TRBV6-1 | TGTGCCAGCAGTGAATGGGACACGGACAGCGGTGAGCAGTTCTTC | CASSEWDTDSGEQFF
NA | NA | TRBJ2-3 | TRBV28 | TGTGCCAGCAGTTTTTTAGCGCTTAGCACAGATACGCAGTATTTT | CASSFLALSTDTQYF
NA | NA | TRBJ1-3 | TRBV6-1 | TGTGCCAGCAGCCCGGATTGGTGGAACACCATATATTTT | CASSPDWWNTIYF
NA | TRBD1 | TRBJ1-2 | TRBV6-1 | TGTGCCAGCAGTGAAGACAGGGGCCTGAACTATGGCTACACCTTC | CASSEDRGLNYGYTF
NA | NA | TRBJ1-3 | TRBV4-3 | TGCGCCAGCAGCCAAGAGCAGGACTCTGGAAACACCATATATTTT | CASSQEQDSGNTIYF
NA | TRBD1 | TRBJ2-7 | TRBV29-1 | TGCAGCGCCGGGACAGGGGGATATTCCTACGAGCAGTACTTC | CSAGTGGYSYEQYF
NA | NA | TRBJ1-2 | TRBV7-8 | TGTGCCAGCAGCTTAGGGGAACCGTCCCTCTATGGCTACACCTTC | CASSLGEPSLYGYTF
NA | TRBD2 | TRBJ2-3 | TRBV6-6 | TGTGCCAGCAGTCAACTAGCGGGAGTCGGTACAGATACGCAGTATTTT | CASSQLAGVGTDTQYF
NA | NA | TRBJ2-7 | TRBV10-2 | TGCGCCAGCAGTGAGTCTTCGAGGGCGCGCTACGAGCAGTACTTC | CASSESSRARYEQYF
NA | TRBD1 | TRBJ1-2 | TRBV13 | TGTGCCAGCAGCCAGACTAAAGTGACAGGGGCGGACTATGGCTACACCTTC | CASSQTKVTGADYGYTF
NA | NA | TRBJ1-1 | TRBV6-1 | TGTGCCAGCAGACCGGGACCTATGAACACTGAAGCTTTCTTT | CASRPGPMNTEAFF
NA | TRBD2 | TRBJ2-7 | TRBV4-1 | TGCGCCAGCAGCCCCAGCGGGGGCTACGAGCAGTACTTC | CASSPSGGYEQYF
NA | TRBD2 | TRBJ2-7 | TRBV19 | TGTGCCAGTAGTTTCCGGGGGGACTACGAGCAGTACTTC | CASSFRGDYEQYF
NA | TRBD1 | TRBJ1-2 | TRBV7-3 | TGTGCCAGCGAAAGGGACAGGGGGAGTGGCTACACCTTC | CASERDRGSGYTF
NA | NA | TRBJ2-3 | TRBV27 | TGTGCCAGCAGTAGAGTTGGAAGCTCAGATACGCAGTATTTT | CASSRVGSSDTQYF
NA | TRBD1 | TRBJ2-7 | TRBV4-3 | TGCGCCAGCAGCCAAGGACAGGGGCGCTCCTACGAGCAGTACTTC | CASSQGQGRSYEQYF
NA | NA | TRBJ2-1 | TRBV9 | TGTGCCAGCAGCGTAGCGGGGGCTTACAATGAGCAGTTCTTC | CASSVAGAYNEQFF
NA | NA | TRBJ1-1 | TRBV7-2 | TGTGCCAGCAGCTCACTGCCGAACACTGAAGCTTTCTTT | CASSSLPNTEAFF
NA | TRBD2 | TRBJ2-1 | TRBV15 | TGTGCCACCAGCAGAGGTGGAAGGACTAGCGGGTCCTACAATGAGCAGTTCTTC | CATSRGGRTSGSYNEQFF